This paragraph reports one T cell receptor beta chain. This sample is part of a study of CD8 T cells in Susac syndrome. V dropped 8 bases and J dropped 6 bases, with 16 bases sitting between them. The CDR3 sequence is 13 residues long. CDR1 is SNHLY and CDR2 is FYNNEI in the germline V gene. RNA was extracted with the RNeasy kit, and a quantity of about 0.45 to 1 ug was reverse transcribed using random hexamers. The authors amplified TCR beta CDR3 across 54 Vbeta and 13 Jbeta using immunoSEQ multiplex PCR. TCRdb redid the calling of the immunoSEQ multiplex PCR reads with MiXCR, one entry per CDR3 protein. Of 230,000 or so distinct CDR3 sequences in the sample, roughly 96% were seen once. TEMRA cells underwent FACS enrichment and CD8+ and CD4+ T cells underwent negative isolation.

The TCR originated in a human donor with multiple sclerosis. The chain has TRBV2 and TRBJ1-2, with D unresolved. The sequenced sample was CD4+ T cells from PBMCs. The CDR3 region is CASGLRLNNGYTF. CDR3 DNA sequence: TGTGCCAGCGGTTTGCGGCTAAATAATGGCTACACCTTC.